This T cell receptor (beta chain) was obtained from a study of blood T cell repertoires in COVID-19. As for the study in general: The study drew acute and convalescent COVID-19 samples from the United States, Italy and Spain.

Original methodology: How many nucleated cells were present was estimated from reference gene primer amplification. TCRdb's table, derived via immunoSEQ multiplex PCR, lists solely in-frame clones and lacks some. Clone size and the V and J calls come from that table; the DNA yielded D and trimming. The data hold approximately 69,000 clones, with roughly 79% observed a single time. Trimming took 0 bases from V and 3 from J, leaving 6 bases between them. Germline values: CDR1 LGHNA, CDR2 YSLEER. The CDR3 has 13 amino acids. The chain couples TRBV4-3 to TRBJ2-7; the D gene is possibly TRBD1 (6 bases). The sequenced sample consisted of peripheral blood. The TCR was taken from a man in his sixties with acute or convalescent COVID-19. CDR3 protein: CASSQEGGYEQYF. The CDR3 bases are TGCGCCAGCAGCCAAGAAGGGGGCTACGAGCAGTACTTC.